This TCR beta chain comes out of a study of identical twins. Study-wide points: Cord blood beta clonotypes present at high abundance carried fewer insertions; no such pattern appeared in memory repertoires.

On this clonotype: Its antigen is currently unknown.

The CDR3 loop spans 11 amino acids. V gave up 5 bases and J gave up 6 bases, with 11 bases separating them. Germline lookup yields CDR1 SQVTM and CDR2 ANQGSEA. TCRdb re-analysed the 5' RACE reads in MiXCR, keeping a single row per CDR3 protein. The table records 700,000 to 950,000 distinct CDR3 sequences, approximately 13% of them present only once. These data also formed part of another study, on yellow fever vaccine responses in identical twins. As that study records: The T cell response to vaccination in identical twins was reportedly partly convergent and partly personalized.

The chain links TRBV29-1 to TRBJ2-7; a possible D gene is TRBD2 (5 bases). The source material was PBMCs. This sequence originates from a woman aged 18-29 years in good health. CDR3 in amino acids: CSVRTPFEQYF. In nucleotides, the CDR3 is TGCAGCGTTAGGACTCCTTTCGAGCAGTACTTC.